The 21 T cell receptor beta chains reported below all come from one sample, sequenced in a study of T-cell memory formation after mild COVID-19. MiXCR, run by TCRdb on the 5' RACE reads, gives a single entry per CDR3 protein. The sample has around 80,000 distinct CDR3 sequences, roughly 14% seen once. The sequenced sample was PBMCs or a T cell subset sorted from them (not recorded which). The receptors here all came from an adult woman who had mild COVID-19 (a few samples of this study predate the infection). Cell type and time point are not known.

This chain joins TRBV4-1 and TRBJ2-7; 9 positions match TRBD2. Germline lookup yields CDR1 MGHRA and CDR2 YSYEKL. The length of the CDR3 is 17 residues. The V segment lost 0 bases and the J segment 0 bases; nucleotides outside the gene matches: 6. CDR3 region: CASSQDWSGGFSYEQYF. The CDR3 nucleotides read TGCGCCAGCAGCCAAGATTGGAGCGGGGGGTTCTCCTACGAGCAGTACTTC.

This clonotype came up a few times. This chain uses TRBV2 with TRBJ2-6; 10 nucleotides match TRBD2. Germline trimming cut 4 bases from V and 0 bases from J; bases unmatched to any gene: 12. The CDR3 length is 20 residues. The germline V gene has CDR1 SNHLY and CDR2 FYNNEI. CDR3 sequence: CASSADSGTSVFSGANVLTF. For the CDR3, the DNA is TGTGCCAGCAGTGCCGATTCCGGGACTAGCGTTTTCTCTGGGGCCAACGTCCTGACTTTC. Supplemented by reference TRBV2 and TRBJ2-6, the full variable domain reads EPEVTQTPSHQVTQMGQEVILRCVPISNHLYFYWYRQILGQKVEFLVSFYNNEISEKSEIFDDQFSVERPDGSNFTLKIRSTKLEDSAMYFCASSADSGTSVFSGANVLTFGAGSRLTVL.

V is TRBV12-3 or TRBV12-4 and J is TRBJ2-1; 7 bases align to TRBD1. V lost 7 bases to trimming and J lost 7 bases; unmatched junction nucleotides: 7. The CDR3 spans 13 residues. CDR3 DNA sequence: TGTGCCAGCACCCTTTCAGGGGGAAATGAGCAGTTCTTC. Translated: CASTLSGGNEQFF.

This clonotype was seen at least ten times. The CDR3 reads CASSLGGGYEQYF. The CDR3 DNA follows: TGTGCCAGCAGCTTAGGCGGGGGCTACGAGCAGTACTTC. The chain couples TRBV7-6 to TRBJ2-7, with 7 bases lining up with TRBD2. V gave up 1 base and J gave up 3 bases; unmatched junction bases: 0. The CDR3 consists of 13 residues. Germline V lookup: CDR1 SGHVS, CDR2 FNYEAQ. The entire variable domain, with the rest obtained from reference TRBV7-6 and TRBJ2-7, is as follows: GAGVSQSPRYKVTKRGQDVALRCDPISGHVSLYWYRQALGQGPEFLTYFNYEAQQDKSGLPNDRFSAERPEGSISTLTIQRTEQRDSAMYRCASSLGGGYEQYFGPGTRLTVT.

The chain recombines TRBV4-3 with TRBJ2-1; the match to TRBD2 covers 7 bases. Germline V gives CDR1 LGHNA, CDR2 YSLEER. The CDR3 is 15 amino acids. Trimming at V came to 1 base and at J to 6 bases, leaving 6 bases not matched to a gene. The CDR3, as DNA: TGCGCCAGCAGCCAAGGAGCGGGGACGGGCAATGAGCAGTTCTTC. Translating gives CASSQGAGTGNEQFF.

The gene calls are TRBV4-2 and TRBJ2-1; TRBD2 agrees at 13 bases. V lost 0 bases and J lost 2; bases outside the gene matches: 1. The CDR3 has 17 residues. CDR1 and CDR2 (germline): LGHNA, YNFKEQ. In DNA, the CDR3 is TGTGCCAGCAGCCAAGAGGGACTAGCGGGACCCTACAATGAGCAGTTCTTC. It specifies CASSQEGLAGPYNEQFF.

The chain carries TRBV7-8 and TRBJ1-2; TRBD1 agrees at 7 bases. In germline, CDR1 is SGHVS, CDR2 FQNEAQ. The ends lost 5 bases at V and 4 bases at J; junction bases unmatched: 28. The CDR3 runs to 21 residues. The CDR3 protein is CASSLFTGPRQGGRVFYGYTF. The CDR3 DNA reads TGTGCCAGCAGCCTGTTTACGGGGCCGAGACAGGGAGGGAGGGTCTTCTATGGCTACACCTTC.

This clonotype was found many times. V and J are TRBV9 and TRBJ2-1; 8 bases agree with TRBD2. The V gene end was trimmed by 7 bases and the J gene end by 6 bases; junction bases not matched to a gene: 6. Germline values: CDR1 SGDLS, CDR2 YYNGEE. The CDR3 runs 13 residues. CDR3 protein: CASGSGRINEQFF. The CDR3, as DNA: TGTGCCAGCGGGAGCGGGAGAATCAATGAGCAGTTCTTC.

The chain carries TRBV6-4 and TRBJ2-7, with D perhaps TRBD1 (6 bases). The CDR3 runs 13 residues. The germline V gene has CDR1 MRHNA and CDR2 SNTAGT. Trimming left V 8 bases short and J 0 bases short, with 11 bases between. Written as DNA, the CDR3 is TGTGCCAGCTCCCGGGACAACTCCTACGAGCAGTACTTC. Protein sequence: CASSRDNSYEQYF.

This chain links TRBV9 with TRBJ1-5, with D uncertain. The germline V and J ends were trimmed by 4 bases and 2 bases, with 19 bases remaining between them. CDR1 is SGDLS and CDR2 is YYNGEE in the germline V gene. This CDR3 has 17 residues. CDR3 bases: TGTGCCAGCAGCCCCCAGGATGTGGCTGTCGGCAATCAGCCCCAGCATTTT. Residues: CASSPQDVAVGNQPQHF.

Written as DNA, the CDR3 is TGCAGTGCTAGCCTAAGCGGAGGCGGGGAGCTGTTTTTT. Encoded protein: CSASLSGGGELFF. The V call is TRBV20-1, the J call TRBJ2-2; possible D gene TRBD2, 5 bases. This CDR3 contains 13 residues. V was pared by 3 bases and J by 7 bases, with 12 bases between. CDR1 and CDR2 from the germline V gene are DFQATT and SNEGSKA (reference sequence).

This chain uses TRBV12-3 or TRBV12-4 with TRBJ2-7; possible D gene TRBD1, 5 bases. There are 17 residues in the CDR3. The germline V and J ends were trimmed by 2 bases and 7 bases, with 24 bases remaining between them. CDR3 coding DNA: TGTGCCAGCAGTTTAATCGGCTGGGGCTACGCCATCGAAGAGCAGTACTTC. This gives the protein CASSLIGWGYAIEEQYF.

The CDR3 sequence is CASSSGTSGEQYF. In nucleotides, the CDR3 is TGTGCCAGCAGTTCCGGGACTAGCGGGGAGCAGTACTTC. V usage is TRBV12-3 or TRBV12-4 and J usage is TRBJ2-7, with 12 bases matching TRBD2. This CDR3 spans 13 amino acids. V lost 4 bases to trimming and J lost 7 bases; unmatched junction nucleotides: 2.

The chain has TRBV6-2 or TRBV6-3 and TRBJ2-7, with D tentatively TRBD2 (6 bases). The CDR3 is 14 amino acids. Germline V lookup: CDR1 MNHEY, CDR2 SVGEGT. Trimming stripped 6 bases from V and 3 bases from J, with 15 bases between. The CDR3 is CASRTGGPNYEQYF. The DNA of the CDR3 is TGTGCCAGCAGAACCGGGGGTCCGAACTACGAGCAGTACTTC.

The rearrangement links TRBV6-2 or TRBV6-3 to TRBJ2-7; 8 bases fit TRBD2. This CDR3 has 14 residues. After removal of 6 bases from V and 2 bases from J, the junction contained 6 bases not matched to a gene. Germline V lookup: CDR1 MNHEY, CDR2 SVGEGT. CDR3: CASSGGGLAYEQYF. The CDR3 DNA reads TGTGCCAGCAGCGGGGGGGGGCTCGCCTACGAGCAGTACTTC.

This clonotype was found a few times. The CDR3 spells CASSSPTVSYEQYF. The CDR3 coding sequence is TGTGCCAGCAGCTCCCCGACCGTTTCCTACGAGCAGTACTTC. The gene calls are TRBV7-9 and TRBJ2-7; D not certain. CDR1 is SEHNR and CDR2 is FQNEAQ in the germline V gene (reference sequence). The V and J ends lost 4 bases and 1 base respectively, with 11 bases between them. This CDR3 comprises 14 residues.

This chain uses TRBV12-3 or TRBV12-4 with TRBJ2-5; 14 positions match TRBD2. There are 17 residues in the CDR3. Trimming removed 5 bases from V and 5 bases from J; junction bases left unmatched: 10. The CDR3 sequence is CASSHPPTSGGAETQYF. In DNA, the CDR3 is TGTGCCAGCAGTCACCCTCCGACTAGCGGGGGGGCGGAGACCCAGTACTTC.

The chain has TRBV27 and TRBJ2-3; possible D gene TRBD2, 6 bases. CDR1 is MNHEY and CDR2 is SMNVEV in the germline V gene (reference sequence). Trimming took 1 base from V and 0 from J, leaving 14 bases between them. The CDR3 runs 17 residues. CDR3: CASSLLGGGPSTDTQYF. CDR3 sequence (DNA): TGTGCCAGCAGTTTATTGGGGGGAGGCCCTAGCACAGATACGCAGTATTTT.

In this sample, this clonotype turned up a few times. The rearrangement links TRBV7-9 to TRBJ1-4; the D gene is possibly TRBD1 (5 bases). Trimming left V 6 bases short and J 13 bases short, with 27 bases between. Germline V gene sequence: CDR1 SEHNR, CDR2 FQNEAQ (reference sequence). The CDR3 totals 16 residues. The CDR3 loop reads CASRPQEGTPQGRLFF. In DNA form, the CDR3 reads TGTGCCAGCAGACCACAAGAGGGGACGCCTCAAGGTAGACTGTTTTTT. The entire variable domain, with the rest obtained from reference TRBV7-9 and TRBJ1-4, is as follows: DTGVSQNPRHKITKRGQNVTFRCDPISEHNRLYWYRQTLGQGPEFLTYFQNEAQLEKSRLLSDRFSAERPKGSFSTLEIQRTEQGDSAMYLCASRPQEGTPQGRLFFGSGTQLSVL.

As DNA, the CDR3 is TGTGCTAGTGGACCAGGGACAGGTGCGACCGGGGAGCTGTTTTTT. Its protein product is CASGPGTGATGELFF. The chain couples TRBV12-5 to TRBJ2-2; 8 bases are shared with TRBD1. With 6 bases clipped from V and 5 bases from J, the junction kept 8 bases outside the gene matches. This CDR3 has 15 residues. Germline CDR1 LGHNT, CDR2 FRNRAP. The full variable domain, rest sourced from reference TRBV12-5 and TRBJ2-2, is DARVTQTPRHKVTEMGQEVTMRCQPILGHNTVFWYRQTMMQGLELLAYFRNRAPLDDSGMPKDRFSAEMPDATLATLKIQPSEPRDSAVYFCASGPGTGATGELFFGEGSRLTVL.

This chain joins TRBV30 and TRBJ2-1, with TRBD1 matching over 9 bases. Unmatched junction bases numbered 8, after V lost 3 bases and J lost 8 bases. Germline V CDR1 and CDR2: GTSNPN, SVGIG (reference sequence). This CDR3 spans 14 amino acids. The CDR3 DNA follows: TGTGCCTGGAGGGACAGGGGAAGGTTGGATGAGCAGTTCTTC. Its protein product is CAWRDRGRLDEQFF.